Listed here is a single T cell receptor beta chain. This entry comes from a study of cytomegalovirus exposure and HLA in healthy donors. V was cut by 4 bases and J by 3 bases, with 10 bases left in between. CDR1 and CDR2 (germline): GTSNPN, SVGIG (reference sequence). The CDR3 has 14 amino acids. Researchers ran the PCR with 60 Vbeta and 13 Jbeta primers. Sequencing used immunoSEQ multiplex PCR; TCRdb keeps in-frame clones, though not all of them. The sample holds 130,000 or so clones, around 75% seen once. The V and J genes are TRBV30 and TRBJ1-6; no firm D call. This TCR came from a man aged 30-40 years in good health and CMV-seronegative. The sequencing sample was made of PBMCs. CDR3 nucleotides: TGTGCCTGGACCACTGAGAACTATAATTCACCCCTCCACTTT. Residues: CAWTTENYNSPLHF.